Following are 20 T cell receptor beta chains from one sample sequenced in a study of blood T cell repertoires in COVID-19. The repertoire was sequenced with immunoSEQ multiplex PCR; TCRdb's copy has only in-frame clones and lacks some. Among about 200,000 clones listed, 89% were seen once. The sequencing sample was made of peripheral blood. The receptors originated from a man aged 60 to 75 who had recovered from COVID-19.

This clone was observed once. The J gene is TRBJ2-1, the V gene TRBV4-3, with 8 nucleotides matching TRBD1. CDR1 is LGHNA, CDR2 YSLEER, per germline. The CDR3 is 16 residues long. The J segment lost 7 bases and the V segment lost 4 bases, leaving 12 bases of the junction unmatched. Here the CDR3 DNA reads TGCGCCAGCAGCCGCTCGGGGACAGGTAAAGGAAATGAGCAGTTCTTC. This sequence encodes CASSRSGTGKGNEQFF.

The rearrangement links TRBV6-2 or TRBV6-3 to TRBJ1-5; D is possibly TRBD1 (6 bases). Trimming took 6 bases from V and 4 from J, leaving 13 bases between them. Germline V gives CDR1 MNHEY, CDR2 SVGEGT. CDR3 length equals 14 residues. The CDR3 coding sequence is TGTGCCAGCAGCTTCGGACAGCGGAATCAGCCCCAGCATTTT. It translates to CASSFGQRNQPQHF.

The gene calls are TRBV6-5 and TRBJ2-5; D might be TRBD1 (7 bases). CDR1 and CDR2 from the germline V gene are MNHEY and SVGAGI. Trimming took 6 bases from V and 5 from J, leaving 16 bases between them. This CDR3 is 14 amino acids long. CDR3 DNA sequence: TGTGCCAGCAGCGCGGGACAGAAAAGTGAGACCCAGTACTTC. Translation gives CASSAGQKSETQYF.

The rearrangement links TRBV6-6 to TRBJ1-1; D perhaps matches TRBD1 (6 bases). This CDR3 region has 14 residues. Trimming took 7 bases from V and 0 from J, leaving 12 bases between them. Per germline, CDR1 MNHNY and CDR2 SVGAGI (reference sequence). For the CDR3, the DNA is TGTGCCAGCACCCCGGGGGGCGTGAACACTGAAGCTTTCTTT. Its translation: CASTPGGVNTEAFF.

This chain joins TRBV21-1 and TRBJ2-1; TRBD2 was called by the table and not checked on the DNA. TRBV21-1 is a pseudogene segment. The CDR3 covers 19 residues. The DNA of the CDR3 is TGTGCCAGCAGCAAAGCATATAGCGGGAGGGTTAGCTCCTACAATGAGCAGTTCTTC. This codes for CASSKAYSGRVSSYNEQFF.

The V gene is TRBV18, the J gene TRBJ2-5, with 13 bases matching TRBD2. CDR1 and CDR2 from the germline V gene are KGHSH and LQKENI. There are 17 residues in the CDR3. Germline trimming cut 6 bases from V and 0 bases from J; bases unmatched to any gene: 7. The CDR3 protein is CASSTTSGGTYQETQYF. The CDR3 DNA reads TGTGCCAGCTCCACGACTAGCGGGGGGACGTACCAAGAGACCCAGTACTTC.

The CDR3 protein is CASSEDLAGGTDTQYF. The DNA of the CDR3 is TGCGCCAGCAGCGAGGATCTAGCGGGGGGGACAGATACGCAGTATTTT. The rearrangement joins TRBV5-1 to TRBJ2-3; 12 bases agree with TRBD2. CDR3 length: 16 residues. Germline V gene sequence: CDR1 SGHRS, CDR2 YFSETQ. V lost 4 bases and J lost 3; bases outside the gene matches: 6.

The chain employs TRBV18 and TRBJ1-3; the D gene is possibly TRBD1 (5 bases). V was clipped by 4 bases and J by 5 bases, with 9 bases between them. The length of the CDR3 is 13 residues. Germline CDR1 and CDR2: KGHSH and LQKENI. CDR3 nucleotides: TGTGCCAGCTCACTCCTGGGGCGAAACACCATATATTTT. It translates to CASSLLGRNTIYF.

This clone was picked up one time. The chain combines TRBV6-1 with TRBJ2-1; maybe TRBD2 (6 bases). The germline V and J ends were trimmed by 2 bases and 9 bases, with 11 bases remaining between them. CDR3 size: 13 residues. Germline values: CDR1 MNHNS, CDR2 SASEGT. The CDR3 region has the DNA TGTGCCAGCAGTGAAAGGATGGGGGGTGAGCAGTTCTTC. Protein: CASSERMGGEQFF.

This clone appeared a few times. The rearrangement joins TRBV19 to TRBJ1-5, with D possibly TRBD1 on 6 matching bases. Germline V gives CDR1 LNHDA, CDR2 SQIVND (reference sequence). The CDR3 has 15 amino acids. Trimming removed 2 bases at V and 7 bases at J, with 15 bases between. CDR3: CASSIPPQGIQPQHF. The CDR3 DNA reads TGTGCCAGTAGTATACCCCCCCAGGGGATCCAGCCCCAGCATTTT.

The chain uses TRBV5-1 and TRBJ2-5, with TRBD2 matching 8 bases. The V and J ends lost 0 bases and 1 base, in that order; junction bases with no gene match: 5. Germline values: CDR1 SGHRS, CDR2 YFSETQ. The CDR3 has 16 amino acids. The CDR3 spells CASSLGLAGLQETQYF. The DNA of the CDR3 is TGCGCCAGCAGCTTGGGCTTAGCGGGACTCCAAGAGACCCAGTACTTC.

The rearrangement joins TRBV2 to TRBJ1-5, with TRBD1 as a possible D gene (6 bases). V lost 7 bases, J lost 1 base, and 14 bases lay in between. CDR1 SNHLY and CDR2 FYNNEI come from the germline V gene. CDR3 length: 15 residues. CDR3 sequence: CASTIGQMSNQPQHF. DNA of the CDR3: TGTGCCAGCACGATTGGACAGATGAGCAATCAGCCCCAGCATTTT.

The chain employs TRBV5-8 and TRBJ2-1; no reliable D call. This CDR3 is 12 amino acids long. Germline lookup yields CDR1 SGHTS and CDR2 YDEGEE. V was cut by 6 bases and J by 0 bases, with 4 bases left in between. The CDR3 is CASTVSYNEQFF. As DNA, the CDR3 is TGTGCCAGCACTGTCTCCTACAATGAGCAGTTCTTC.

As regards this clone: At the DNA level, this CDR3 is encoded by other sequences in the same sample as well. This chain joins TRBV9 and TRBJ1-1, with no clear D. V lost 4 bases, J lost 4 bases, and 17 bases lay in between. The CDR3 has 15 amino acids. The V gene's germline CDR1 is SGDLS and CDR2 YYNGEE. CDR3 sequence reads: CASSPKPGWSTEAFF. DNA of the CDR3: TGTGCCAGCAGCCCAAAACCTGGATGGAGCACTGAAGCTTTCTTT.

The J gene is TRBJ2-7, the V gene TRBV7-2, with D uncertain. This CDR3 spans 13 amino acids. From germline, CDR1 is SGHTA and CDR2 FQGNSA. V was shortened by 6 bases and J by 7 bases, with 16 bases between the two germline ends. The CDR3 reads CASRLIGVGEQYF. The CDR3 DNA reads TGTGCCAGCAGGTTAATAGGAGTAGGTGAGCAGTACTTC.

The chain couples TRBV30 to TRBJ1-2, with 7 bases lining up with TRBD1. The CDR3 spans 12 residues. V shed 4 bases, J shed 4 bases, and the junction held 3 bases outside the gene matches. CDR1 is GTSNPN, CDR2 SVGIG, per germline (reference sequence). For the CDR3, the DNA is TGTGCCTGGAATCAGGGGGGCTATGGCTACACCTTC. It specifies CAWNQGGYGYTF.

This chain links TRBV4-2 with TRBJ2-7, with 8 bases fitting TRBD2. V lost 3 bases to trimming and J lost 7 bases; unmatched junction nucleotides: 14. Germline lookup yields CDR1 LGHNA and CDR2 YNFKEQ. This CDR3 has 16 residues. CDR3 sequence (DNA): TGTGCCAGCAGCCATGCCGGGACTAGTCTCTCTAGGGAGCAGTACTTC. Translation: CASSHAGTSLSREQYF.

V usage is TRBV9 and J usage is TRBJ1-5, with 7 positions matching TRBD1. The CDR3 is made up of 15 amino acids. Per the germline V gene, CDR1 is SGDLS and CDR2 is YYNGEE. V lost 3 bases and J lost 2; bases outside the gene matches: 5. This CDR3 is CASSATGEGNQPQHF. CDR3 in DNA: TGTGCCAGCAGCGCCACAGGGGAGGGCAATCAGCCCCAGCATTTT.

The gene calls are TRBV7-9 and TRBJ2-1; D is possibly TRBD1 (6 bases). Germline V gene data show CDR1 as SEHNR and CDR2 as FQNEAQ (reference sequence). Trimming pared 4 bases from V and 1 base from J, leaving 23 bases between. This CDR3 spans 19 amino acids. CDR3 residues: CASSSSRAPTGRSYNEQFF. CDR3 bases: TGTGCCAGCAGCTCCTCCAGGGCCCCCACAGGGCGGTCCTACAATGAGCAGTTCTTC.

This clone occurred once. The V call is TRBV5-1, the J call TRBJ2-1; D might be TRBD1 (6 bases). Trimming shortened V by 6 bases and J by 1 base, and 17 bases separated the two germline ends. The CDR3 is 16 residues long. Germline V gene data show CDR1 as SGHRS and CDR2 as YFSETQ. The CDR3: CASTPSQGLSYNEQFF. Here the CDR3 DNA reads TGCGCCAGCACCCCAAGCCAGGGGTTGTCCTACAATGAGCAGTTCTTC.